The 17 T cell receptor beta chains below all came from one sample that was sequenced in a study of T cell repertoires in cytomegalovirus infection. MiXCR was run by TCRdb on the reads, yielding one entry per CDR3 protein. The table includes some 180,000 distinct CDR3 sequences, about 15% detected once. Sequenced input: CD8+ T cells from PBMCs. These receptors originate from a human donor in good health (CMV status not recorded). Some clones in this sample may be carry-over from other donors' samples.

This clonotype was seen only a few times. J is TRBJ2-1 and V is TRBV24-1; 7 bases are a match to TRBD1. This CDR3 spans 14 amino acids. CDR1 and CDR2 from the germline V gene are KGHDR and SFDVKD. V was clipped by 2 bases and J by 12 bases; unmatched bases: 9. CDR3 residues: CATSDSTGPWWQFF. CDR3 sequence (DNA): TGTGCCACCAGTGATTCGACAGGGCCGTGGTGGCAGTTCTTC.

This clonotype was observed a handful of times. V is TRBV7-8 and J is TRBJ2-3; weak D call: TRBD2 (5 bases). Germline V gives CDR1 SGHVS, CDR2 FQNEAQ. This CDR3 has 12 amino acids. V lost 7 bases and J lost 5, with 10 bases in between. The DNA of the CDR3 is TGTGCCAGCAATCCCGGGGAAGATACGCAGTATTTT. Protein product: CASNPGEDTQYF.

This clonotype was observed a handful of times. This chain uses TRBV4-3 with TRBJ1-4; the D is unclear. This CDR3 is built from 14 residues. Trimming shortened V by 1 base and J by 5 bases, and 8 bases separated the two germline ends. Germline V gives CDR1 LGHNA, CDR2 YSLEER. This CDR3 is CASSQASQNEKLFF. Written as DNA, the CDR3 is TGCGCCAGCAGCCAAGCATCTCAGAATGAAAAACTGTTTTTT.

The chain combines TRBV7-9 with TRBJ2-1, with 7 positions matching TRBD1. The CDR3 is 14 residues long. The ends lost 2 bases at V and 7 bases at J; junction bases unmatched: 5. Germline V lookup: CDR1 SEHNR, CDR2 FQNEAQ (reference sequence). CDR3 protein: CASSLKGAWNEQFF. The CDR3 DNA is TGTGCCAGCAGCTTAAAGGGGGCATGGAATGAGCAGTTCTTC.

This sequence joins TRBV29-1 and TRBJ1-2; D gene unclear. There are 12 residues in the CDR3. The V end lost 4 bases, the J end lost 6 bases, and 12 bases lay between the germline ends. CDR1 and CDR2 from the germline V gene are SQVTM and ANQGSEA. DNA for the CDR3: TGCAGCGTTGTGGGTGGGCTGGATGGCTACACCTTC. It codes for CSVVGGLDGYTF. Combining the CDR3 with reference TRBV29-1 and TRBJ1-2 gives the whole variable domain SAVISQKPSRDICQRGTSLTIQCQVDSQVTMMFWYRQQPGQSLTLIATANQGSEATYESGFVIDKFPISRPNLTFSTLTVSNMSPEDSSIYLCSVVGGLDGYTFGSGTRLTVV.

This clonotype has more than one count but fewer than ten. CDR3 in amino acids: CASSLQRSSGGILNEQFF. CDR3 sequence (DNA): TGTGCCAGCAGCTTACAGCGGTCTAGCGGGGGGATTTTAAATGAGCAGTTCTTC. The chain joins TRBV7-9 to TRBJ2-1; 11 nucleotides match TRBD2. The V segment lost 2 bases and the J segment 7 bases; nucleotides outside the gene matches: 13. The germline V gene encodes CDR1 SEHNR and CDR2 FQNEAQ (reference sequence). This CDR3 region has 18 residues.

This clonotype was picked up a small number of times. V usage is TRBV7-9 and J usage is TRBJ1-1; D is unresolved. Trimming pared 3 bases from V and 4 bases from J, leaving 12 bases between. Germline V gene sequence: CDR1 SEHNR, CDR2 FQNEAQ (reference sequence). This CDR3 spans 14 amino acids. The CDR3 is CASSLGGEGTEAFF. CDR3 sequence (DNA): TGTGCCAGCAGCTTGGGCGGGGAGGGCACTGAAGCTTTCTTT.

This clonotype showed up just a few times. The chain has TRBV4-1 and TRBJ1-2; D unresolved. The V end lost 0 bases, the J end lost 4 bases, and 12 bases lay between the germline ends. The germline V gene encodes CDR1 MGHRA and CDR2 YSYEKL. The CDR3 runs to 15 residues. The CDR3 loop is CASSQEGDGFYGYTF. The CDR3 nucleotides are TGCGCCAGCAGCCAAGAGGGCGACGGATTCTATGGCTACACCTTC.

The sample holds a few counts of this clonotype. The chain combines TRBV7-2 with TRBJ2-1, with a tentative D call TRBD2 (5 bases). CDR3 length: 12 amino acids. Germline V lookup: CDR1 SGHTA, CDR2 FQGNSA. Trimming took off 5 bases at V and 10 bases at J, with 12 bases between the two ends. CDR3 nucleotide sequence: TGTGCCAGCAGCATCAGCGGATTCGAGCAGTTCTTC. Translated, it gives CASSISGFEQFF.

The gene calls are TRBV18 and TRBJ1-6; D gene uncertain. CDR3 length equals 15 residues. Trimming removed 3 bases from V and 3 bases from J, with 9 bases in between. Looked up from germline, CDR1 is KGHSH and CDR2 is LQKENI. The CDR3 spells CASSPQELYNSPLHF. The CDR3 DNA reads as TGTGCCAGCTCACCGCAGGAGCTCTATAATTCACCCCTCCACTTT.

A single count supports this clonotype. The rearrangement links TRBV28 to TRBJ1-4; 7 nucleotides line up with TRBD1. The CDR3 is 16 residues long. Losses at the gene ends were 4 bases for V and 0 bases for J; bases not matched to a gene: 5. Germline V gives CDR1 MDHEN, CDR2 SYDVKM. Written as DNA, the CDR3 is TGTGCCAGCAGTTCCGGGACAGCCGCAACTAATGAAAAACTGTTTTTT. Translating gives CASSSGTAATNEKLFF.

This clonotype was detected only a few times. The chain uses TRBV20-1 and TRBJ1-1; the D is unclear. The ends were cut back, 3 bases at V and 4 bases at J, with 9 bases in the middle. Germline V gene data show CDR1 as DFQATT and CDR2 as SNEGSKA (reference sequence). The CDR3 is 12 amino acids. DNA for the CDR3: TGCAGTGCTAGCCCCACGACCACTGAAGCTTTCTTT. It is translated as CSASPTTTEAFF.

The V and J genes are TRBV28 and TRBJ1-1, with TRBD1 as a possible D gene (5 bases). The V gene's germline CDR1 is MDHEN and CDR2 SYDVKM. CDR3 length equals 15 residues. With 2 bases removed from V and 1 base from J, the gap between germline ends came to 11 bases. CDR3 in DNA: TGTGCCAGCAGTTTACGAGTCGGGGGGAACACTGAAGCTTTCTTT. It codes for CASSLRVGGNTEAFF.

The CDR3 region is CASKRRGFTDTQYF. DNA for the CDR3: TGTGCCAGCAAAAGGAGGGGGTTCACAGATACGCAGTATTTT. The rearrangement uses TRBV28 and TRBJ2-3; D tentatively fits TRBD1 or TRBD2 (6 bases each). V was pared by 7 bases and J by 2 bases, with 13 bases between. CDR3 size: 14 residues. Germline V CDR1 and CDR2: MDHEN, SYDVKM.

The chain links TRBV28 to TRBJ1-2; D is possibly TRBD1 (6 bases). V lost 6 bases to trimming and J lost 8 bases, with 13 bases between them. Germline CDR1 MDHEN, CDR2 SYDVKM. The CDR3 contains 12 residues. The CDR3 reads CASSLQGAGYTF. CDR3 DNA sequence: TGTGCCAGCAGCCTACAGGGAGCCGGCTACACCTTC.

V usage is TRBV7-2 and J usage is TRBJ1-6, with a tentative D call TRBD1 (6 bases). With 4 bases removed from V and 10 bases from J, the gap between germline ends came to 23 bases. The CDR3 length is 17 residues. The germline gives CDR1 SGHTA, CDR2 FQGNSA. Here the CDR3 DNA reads TGTGCCAGCAGCTCCCTTACACCTAGGGGGGGGAAATCACCCCTCCACTTT. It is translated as CASSSLTPRGGKSPLHF.

CDR3 sequence: CASSRGEAYEQYF. As DNA, the CDR3 is TGTGCCAGCAGTAGAGGGGAAGCCTACGAGCAGTACTTC. The chain combines TRBV7-9 with TRBJ2-7, with D possibly called TRBD1 or TRBD2 (5 bases each). CDR1 SEHNR and CDR2 FQNEAQ come from the germline V gene (reference sequence). The CDR3 loop spans 13 amino acids. Between the trimmed V and J ends, which lost 6 bases and 2 bases, there was a span of 11 bases.